Sequencing of this TCR beta chain was carried out in a study of T cells after yellow fever vaccination. On the study more broadly: Those fractions that held only low numbers of cells were prepared using the SMART-Seq v4 Ultra Low Input RNA kit.

Per the germline V gene, CDR1 is LGHNA and CDR2 is YSLEER. After removal of 6 bases from V and 4 bases from J, the junction contained 12 bases not matched to a gene. The CDR3 loop spans 16 amino acids. This clonotype was recorded a few times. Its antigen is not identified. Study observations and caveats: Subsequent booster samples again held most clones from primary vaccination (under 98% CD4, about 86% CD8). Within FACS-sorted repertoires, abundant clonotypes contaminating from the bulk population could be present.

TCRdb independently ran MiXCR on the 5' RACE reads; one entry per CDR3 protein. Of fewer than 450,000 distinct CDR3 sequences listed, roughly 12% are singletons. The receptor's source is a man aged 18-30 years who received the YFV17D yellow fever vaccine. The material was PBMCs, obtained on the day of the first yellow fever vaccination. V is TRBV4-3 and J is TRBJ2-4, with TRBD1 matching 7 bases. The CDR3 DNA reads TGCGCCAGCAGTCGGGACAGACAGGGTAGTAAAAACATTCAGTACTTC. This encodes CASSRDRQGSKNIQYF.